This entry lists 28 T cell receptor beta chains sequenced from one sample in a study of Ad26.COV2.S vaccination and SARS-CoV-2 variants. The sample's treatment: roughly 19 received Ad26.COV2.S at low or high dose, single or two shots; about 5 received placebo; per-sample allocation not given. Day 63 following the first vaccine or placebo injection was when the samples were taken. Libraries were prepared by immunoSEQ multiplex PCR; TCRdb keeps only in-frame clonotypes and omits some of them. The data show about 350,000 clones, around 89% seen once. The source was peripheral blood, collected in a trial of Ad26.COV2.S vaccine versus placebo. The receptors originated from a person aged 18-65 years who received the Ad26.COV2.S COVID-19 vaccine or a placebo.

V usage is TRBV28 and J usage is TRBJ2-1; D could derive from TRBD1 or TRBD2 (7 bases each). CDR1 and CDR2 (germline): MDHEN, SYDVKM. The CDR3 sequence is 18 residues long. V was clipped by 4 bases and J by 6 bases, with 25 bases between them. CDR3 region: CASSYRRGSGQRFNEQFF. CDR3 coding DNA: TGTGCCAGCAGTTACCGGCGGGGGTCGGGACAGCGATTCAATGAGCAGTTCTTC.

This rearrangement joins TRBV18 to TRBJ2-7; unclear D gene. Deletions cut 3 bases from V and 1 base from J, with 7 bases between. The CDR3 has 13 residues. CDR1 and CDR2 (germline): KGHSH, LQKENI. Here the CDR3 reads CASSPSGSYEQYF. The CDR3 DNA reads TGTGCCAGCTCACCTTCGGGTTCCTACGAGCAGTACTTC.

The chain joins TRBV25-1 to TRBJ1-4; possibly TRBD1 for D (5 bases). Germline V gene sequence: CDR1 MGHDK, CDR2 SYGVNS. This CDR3 has 15 amino acids. V lost 6 bases and J lost 7, with 18 bases in between. DNA for the CDR3: TGTGCCAGCAGCCCTACCGGGGGTTTAGGTGAAAAACTGTTTTTT. Translating it yields CASSPTGGLGEKLFF.

This rearrangement joins TRBV9 to TRBJ1-5, with a possible D match to TRBD1 (6 bases). The CDR3 contains 15 residues. Germline loops: CDR1 SGDLS, CDR2 YYNGEE. V was pared by 7 bases and J by 4 bases, with 18 bases between. CDR3 protein: CASGALGGDNQPQHF. Written as DNA, the CDR3 is TGTGCCAGCGGAGCGTTAGGGGGGGATAATCAGCCCCAGCATTTT.

This clone has only a few counts. The chain is built from TRBV30 and TRBJ2-5, with a possible D match to TRBD1 (5 bases). The CDR3 totals 11 residues. In germline, CDR1 is GTSNPN, CDR2 SVGIG (reference sequence). Trimming left V 5 bases short and J 5 bases short, with 9 bases between. The CDR3 is CAWQKGETQYF. The CDR3 region has the DNA TGTGCCTGGCAGAAGGGGGAGACCCAGTACTTC.

The V and J genes are TRBV30 and TRBJ2-6; 12 positions match TRBD1. CDR1 GTSNPN and CDR2 SVGIG come from the germline V gene (reference sequence). J was trimmed by 2 bases and V by 2 bases; bases with no gene match: 4. The length of the CDR3 is 17 residues. The CDR3 coding sequence is TGTGCCTGGAGTCCCGGGACAGGGGGCACTGGGGCCAACGTCCTGACTTTC. Encoded protein: CAWSPGTGGTGANVLTF.

The chain carries TRBV14 and TRBJ1-1; the D is unclear. Trimming stripped 4 bases from V and 4 bases from J, with 10 bases between. Germline V gene lookup returns CDR1 SGHDN and CDR2 FVKESK. This CDR3 contains 13 residues. CDR3 residues: CASSLGWGTEAFF. For the CDR3, the DNA is TGTGCCAGCAGCCTGGGGTGGGGCACTGAAGCTTTCTTT.

This chain links TRBV6-1 with TRBJ1-1, with 7 nucleotides matching TRBD1. This CDR3 is built from 12 residues. V trimming: 3 bases; J trimming: 9 bases; junction bases outside the gene matches: 4. Germline lookup yields CDR1 MNHNS and CDR2 SASEGT. CDR3 amino acids: CASSERQGQAFF. The CDR3 nucleotides read TGTGCCAGCAGTGAGAGACAGGGACAAGCTTTCTTT.

The V and J genes are TRBV19 and TRBJ2-2; 11 bases fit TRBD1. CDR3 size: 16 residues. CDR1 is LNHDA, CDR2 SQIVND, per germline (reference sequence). V lost 4 bases to trimming and J lost 5 bases; unmatched junction nucleotides: 6. Here the CDR3 reads CASSSTGTGGTGELFF. Here the CDR3 DNA reads TGTGCCAGTAGTAGCACCGGGACAGGGGGGACCGGGGAGCTGTTTTTT.

The chain uses TRBV7-8 and TRBJ2-1; D is unclear. The V gene's germline CDR1 is SGHVS and CDR2 FQNEAQ. The CDR3 spans 18 residues. V was pared by 2 bases and J by 5 bases, with 22 bases between. The CDR3 region is CASSLLVNALERNNEQFF. CDR3 coding DNA: TGTGCCAGCAGCTTACTGGTTAATGCCTTGGAGAGGAACAATGAGCAGTTCTTC.

The chain couples TRBV5-4 to TRBJ2-3; TRBD2 aligns across 9 bases. Unmatched junction bases numbered 2, after V lost 1 base and J lost 2 bases. The CDR3 totals 15 residues. Germline CDR1 reads SGHNT; CDR2 reads YYREEE (reference sequence). The CDR3 region has the DNA TGTGCCAGCAGCTTGACTAGCGGGTACACAGATACGCAGTATTTT. Its protein is CASSLTSGYTDTQYF.

The chain couples TRBV4-3 to TRBJ1-1; 9 bases are a match to TRBD1. Trimming removed 3 bases from V and 1 base from J; junction bases left unmatched: 3. Germline V gene sequence: CDR1 LGHNA, CDR2 YSLEER. The CDR3 is made up of 15 amino acids. CDR3 region: CASSQGQGTNTEAFF. The CDR3 region has the DNA TGCGCCAGCAGCCAGGGACAGGGTACGAACACTGAAGCTTTCTTT.

CDR3 bases: TGTGCCAGCAGCTTGGGCGGGTTTTCAGGTGGCTACACCTTC. Protein product: CASSLGGFSGGYTF. This rearrangement joins TRBV7-9 to TRBJ1-2; no definite D call. CDR1 is SEHNR and CDR2 is FQNEAQ in the germline V gene (reference sequence). With 3 bases removed from V and 7 bases from J, the gap between germline ends came to 15 bases. This CDR3 has 14 amino acids.

The rearrangement joins TRBV6-5 to TRBJ2-5, with 7 bases lining up with TRBD1. The V gene's germline CDR1 is MNHEY and CDR2 SVGAGI. CDR3 length equals 15 residues. V trimming: 2 bases; J trimming: 7 bases; junction bases outside the gene matches: 10. CDR3 sequence (DNA): TGTGCCAGCAGTTACACGACAGGGTTGGGTGGGACCCAGTACTTC. This sequence encodes CASSYTTGLGGTQYF.

This chain's CDR3 is CASSYTGTGVAKNIQYF. CDR3 DNA: TGTGCCAGCAGTTATACCGGGACAGGGGTAGCCAAAAACATTCAGTACTTC. The rearrangement joins TRBV28 to TRBJ2-4; 10 bases match TRBD1. Germline values: CDR1 MDHEN, CDR2 SYDVKM. The CDR3 length is 17 residues. V shed 4 bases, J shed 0 bases, and the junction held 6 bases outside the gene matches. The variable domain in full, completed from reference TRBV28 and TRBJ2-4, reads DVKVTQSSRYLVKRTGEKVFLECVQDMDHENMFWYRQDPGLGLRLIYFSYDVKMKEKGDIPEGYSVSREKKERFSLILESASTNQTSMYLCASSYTGTGVAKNIQYFGAGTRLSVL.

In DNA, the CDR3 is TGTGCCAGCAGTTCGGGACTGGGGAACACTGAAGCTTTCTTT. The encoded protein is CASSSGLGNTEAFF. This chain uses TRBV2 with TRBJ1-1; perhaps TRBD1 as D (5 bases). V was pared by 5 bases and J by 1 base, with 11 bases between. The germline CDR1 and CDR2 sequences are SNHLY and FYNNEI. The CDR3 is made up of 14 amino acids.

This clone appeared a few times. J is TRBJ1-2 and V is TRBV14; D may be TRBD1 (6 bases). CDR3 length equals 14 residues. V dropped 0 bases and J dropped 5 bases, with 10 bases sitting between them. The germline V gene has CDR1 SGHDN and CDR2 FVKESK. The CDR3 spells CASSQDLGGYGYTF. DNA of the CDR3: TGTGCCAGCAGCCAAGATTTAGGGGGATATGGCTACACCTTC.

The V and J genes are TRBV11-3 and TRBJ2-7; a weak D match, TRBD2 (5 bases). Trimming stripped 5 bases from V and 0 bases from J, with 14 bases between. The CDR3 runs to 15 residues. From germline, CDR1 is SGHNT and CDR2 YENEEA. CDR3 residues: CASSRGWTSSYEQYF. CDR3 nucleotide sequence: TGTGCCAGCAGCCGAGGGTGGACCAGCTCCTACGAGCAGTACTTC.

The chain couples TRBV7-2 to TRBJ1-2; D is undetermined. V was clipped by 6 bases and J by 2 bases, with 10 bases between them. There are 13 residues in the CDR3. Germline V gene lookup returns CDR1 SGHTA and CDR2 FQGNSA. In DNA form, the CDR3 reads TGTGCCAGCAGGGTGGACGGAAACTATGGCTACACCTTC. This encodes CASRVDGNYGYTF.

V gene TRBV2 combines with J gene TRBJ1-3; no clear D. This CDR3 contains 13 residues. Trimming took 8 bases from V and 4 from J, leaving 12 bases between them. Germline CDR1 SNHLY, CDR2 FYNNEI. The CDR3, as DNA: TGTGCCAGCCGAATCGGGGAAGGAAACACCATATATTTT. It specifies CASRIGEGNTIYF.

This chain uses TRBV5-1 with TRBJ2-7; 7 nucleotides match TRBD1. Germline V CDR1 and CDR2: SGHRS, YFSETQ. V shed 4 bases and J 4 bases; nucleotides not matched to a gene: 8. The CDR3 loop spans 14 amino acids. CDR3 sequence: CASSPQGTDYEQYF. The CDR3 nucleotides are TGCGCCAGCAGCCCGCAAGGGACAGATTACGAGCAGTACTTC.

The CDR3 is CASTRLGSGALTDTQYF. The CDR3 DNA is TGTGCCAGCACTCGGTTAGGTAGCGGGGCCCTCACAGATACGCAGTATTTT. This chain links TRBV7-2 with TRBJ2-3; 8 nucleotides align to TRBD2. Germline loops: CDR1 SGHTA, CDR2 FQGNSA. This CDR3 region has 17 residues. J lost 2 bases, V lost 7 bases, and 14 bases had no gene match. Based on the CDR3 plus reference TRBV7-2 and TRBJ2-3, the full variable domain is GAGVSQSPSNKVTEKGKDVELRCDPISGHTALYWYRQSLGQGLEFLIYFQGNSAPDKSGLPSDRFSAERTGGSVSTLTIQRTQQEDSAVYLCASTRLGSGALTDTQYFGPGTRLTVL.

The chain is built from TRBV5-1 and TRBJ2-1; D ambiguous. Per the germline V gene, CDR1 is SGHRS and CDR2 is YFSETQ. V dropped 4 bases and J dropped 8 bases, with 7 bases sitting between them. The CDR3 contains 11 residues. In DNA, the CDR3 is TGCGCCAGCAGCCTGGTCGATGAGCAGTTCTTC. This encodes CASSLVDEQFF.

This chain joins TRBV7-3 and TRBJ2-7; a weak D match, TRBD1 (5 bases). V gave up 5 bases and J gave up 1 base, with 12 bases separating them. The germline V gene has CDR1 SGHTA and CDR2 FQGTGA. This CDR3 region has 14 residues. The CDR3 nucleotides are TGTGCCAGCAGCCCTCAGGGTACGTCCTACGAGCAGTACTTC. This codes for CASSPQGTSYEQYF. The whole variable domain, remainder taken from reference TRBV7-3 and TRBJ2-7, is GAGVSQTPSNKVTEKGKYVELRCDPISGHTALYWYRQSLGQGPEFLIYFQGTGAADDSGLPNDRFFAVRPEGSVSTLKIQRTERGDSAVYLCASSPQGTSYEQYFGPGTRLTVT.

The chain recombines TRBV6-5 with TRBJ2-2; a possible D gene is TRBD1 (6 bases). V lost 6 bases and J lost 0, with 8 bases in between. The germline gives CDR1 MNHEY, CDR2 SVGAGI. CDR3 length: 14 residues. The CDR3 spells CASRGASNTGELFF. The CDR3 DNA reads TGTGCCAGCAGGGGGGCCTCGAACACCGGGGAGCTGTTTTTT.

The chain is built from TRBV9 and TRBJ1-2; D is unresolved. CDR3 length: 14 amino acids. Per germline, CDR1 SGDLS and CDR2 YYNGEE. Trimming shortened V by 4 bases and J by 7 bases, and 17 bases separated the two germline ends. The CDR3, as DNA: TGTGCCAGCAGCCCCTTCTTGTTATCGTCTGGCTACACCTTC. Translation gives CASSPFLLSSGYTF.

The J gene is TRBJ1-6, the V gene TRBV27, with 8 nucleotides matching TRBD1. CDR3 length: 17 amino acids. The J segment lost 7 bases and the V segment lost 4 bases, leaving 12 bases of the junction unmatched. Looked up from germline, CDR1 is MNHEY and CDR2 is SMNVEV (reference sequence). The CDR3 sequence: CASSSYGTGSQNSPLHF. CDR3 coding DNA: TGTGCCAGCAGTTCATACGGGACAGGATCGCAAAATTCACCCCTCCACTTT.

The gene calls are TRBV28 and TRBJ1-1; a weak D match, TRBD1 (5 bases). CDR3 length: 15 amino acids. CDR1 and CDR2 from the germline V gene are MDHEN and SYDVKM. V was pared by 3 bases and J by 5 bases, with 16 bases between. In DNA, the CDR3 is TGTGCCAGCAGTTTCCATTGGGGCTGGGGGACTGAAGCTTTCTTT. Translated, it gives CASSFHWGWGTEAFF.